Shown below are 14 T cell receptor beta chains from a single sample sequenced in a study of blood T cell repertoires in COVID-19. Sequencing used immunoSEQ multiplex PCR; TCRdb keeps in-frame clones, though not all of them. The data show about 72,000 clones, more than 85% seen once. The source material was peripheral blood. These receptor sequences come from an older woman with active COVID-19.

The chain carries TRBV19 and TRBJ2-7, with D maybe TRBD1 (6 bases). The CDR3 loop spans 14 amino acids. Germline CDR1 LNHDA, CDR2 SQIVND (reference sequence). Deletions cut 5 bases from V and 2 bases from J, with 13 bases between. CDR3 DNA sequence: TGTGCCAGTAGTGCACGCAGGGGACCCTACGAGCAGTACTTC. Translated: CASSARRGPYEQYF.

The chain joins TRBV18 to TRBJ2-1, with D unclear. There are 13 residues in the CDR3. V was clipped by 1 base and J by 6 bases, with 7 bases between them. Germline CDR1 is KGHSH and CDR2 is LQKENI. The CDR3 DNA follows: TGTGCCAGCTCACCACTGATCAGCAATGAGCAGTTCTTC. It codes for CASSPLISNEQFF.

This clone was observed once. This chain joins TRBV4-1 and TRBJ1-5; 8 bases fit TRBD1. In germline, CDR1 is MGHRA, CDR2 YSYEKL. The CDR3 is made up of 18 amino acids. Trimming at V came to 4 bases and at J to 6 bases, leaving 17 bases not matched to a gene. CDR3 nucleotide sequence: TGCGCCAGCAGCCGCGGACAGGGAGAGGGATGGCGTGGTCAGCCCCAGCATTTT. The encoded protein is CASSRGQGEGWRGQPQHF.

The rearrangement joins TRBV11-2 to TRBJ2-5, with 8 nucleotides matching TRBD1. Germline V lookup: CDR1 SGHAT, CDR2 FQNNGV. The CDR3 runs 15 residues. Losses at the gene ends were 5 bases for V and 2 bases for J; bases not matched to a gene: 7. Written as DNA, the CDR3 is TGTGCCAGCAGCCTGGTGGGGACAGGTCAAGAGACCCAGTACTTC. Its protein is CASSLVGTGQETQYF. Filled out from reference TRBV11-2 and TRBJ2-5, the complete variable domain reads EAGVAQSPRYKIIEKRQSVAFWCNPISGHATLYWYQQILGQGPKLLIQFQNNGVVDDSQLPKDRFSAERLKGVDSTLKIQPAKLEDSAVYLCASSLVGTGQETQYFGPGTRLLVL.

J is TRBJ2-1 and V is TRBV12-5; TRBD1 is a possible D gene (7 bases). V lost 3 bases to trimming and J lost 5 bases, with 11 bases between them. Germline V CDR1 and CDR2: LGHNT, FRNRAP. There are 14 residues in the CDR3. The CDR3 reads CASGFSGGNNEQFF. The CDR3 DNA follows: TGTGCTAGTGGTTTTTCAGGGGGGAACAATGAGCAGTTCTTC.

The gene calls are TRBV15 and TRBJ2-3; no clear D. The CDR3 loop spans 17 amino acids. Trimming left V 5 bases short and J 2 bases short, with 20 bases between. Germline CDR1 LNHNV, CDR2 YYDKDF (reference sequence). CDR3 loop: CATSVLPNLILTDTQYF. The DNA of the CDR3 is TGTGCCACCAGCGTCCTACCGAACCTAATACTCACAGATACGCAGTATTTT. Using reference TRBV15 and TRBJ2-3 for the parts outside the CDR3, the full variable domain is DAMVIQNPRYQVTQFGKPVTLSCSQTLNHNVMYWYQQKSSQAPKLLFHYYDKDFNNEADTPDNFQSRRPNTSFCFLDIRSPGLGDTAMYLCATSVLPNLILTDTQYFGPGTRLTVL.

The chain recombines TRBV28 with TRBJ2-7; D is ambiguous. The germline gives CDR1 MDHEN, CDR2 SYDVKM. Trimming cost V 6 bases and J 8 bases, with 20 bases left between them. The CDR3 extends over 14 amino acids. CDR3 sequence: CASSPGRHLTQQYF. As DNA, the CDR3 is TGTGCCAGCAGCCCAGGAAGACACCTTACGCAGCAGTACTTC.

The genes are TRBV9 and TRBJ1-6; maybe TRBD1 (6 bases). The CDR3 has 15 residues. CDR1 SGDLS and CDR2 YYNGEE come from the germline V gene. The V end lost 3 bases, the J end lost 9 bases, and 16 bases lay between the germline ends. The CDR3 bases are TGTGCCAGCAGCGCCCAAACAGGGTTAGGTTCACCCCTCCACTTT. Its protein product is CASSAQTGLGSPLHF.

This clone was seen only a few times. The V and J genes are TRBV5-1 and TRBJ1-6; D might be TRBD1 (5 bases). This CDR3 spans 14 amino acids. CDR1 and CDR2 (germline): SGHRS, YFSETQ. Trimming cost V 0 bases and J 8 bases, with 9 bases left between them. CDR3 nucleotides: TGCGCCAGCAGCTTGGTCAGGGATGATTCACCCCTCCACTTT. It specifies CASSLVRDDSPLHF.

V usage is TRBV7-9 and J usage is TRBJ2-6; D is possibly TRBD2 (5 bases). The CDR3 has 17 residues. Germline CDR1 reads SEHNR; CDR2 reads FQNEAQ (reference sequence). The germline V and J ends were trimmed by 5 bases and 1 base, with 15 bases remaining between them. CDR3 region: CASSRPAGASGANVLTF. CDR3 bases: TGTGCCAGCAGCCGCCCCGCGGGTGCATCTGGGGCCAACGTCCTGACTTTC.

The rearrangement links TRBV23-1 to TRBJ2-1, with a possible D match to TRBD2 (7 bases). TRBV23-1 carries the ORF label, with uncertain function. This CDR3 region has 17 residues. V lost 2 bases to trimming and J lost 8 bases, with 22 bases between them. CDR3 residues: CASSQIKTPGGCDEQFF. The DNA of the CDR3 is TGCGCCAGCAGTCAAATAAAAACTCCGGGGGGCTGTGATGAGCAGTTCTTC.

This chain uses TRBV21-1 with TRBJ1-1. TRBV21-1 is a documented pseudogene. CDR3 length equals 16 residues. DNA of the CDR3: TGTGCCAGCAGCGGACATTGCGGGGGGAAGAACACTGAAGCTTTCTTT. Its translation: CASSGHCGGKNTEAFF.

This clone was found a few times. It is unclear where the CDR3 begins or ends on the DNA, so no DNA is shown, and the CDR3 is as TCRdb lists it. The CDR3 here is CSVVAGGSAAVFF. The genes are TRBV29-1 and TRBJ2-1; the D call of TRBD2 is as the table states it, not checked on the DNA. Germline V lookup: CDR1 SQVTM, CDR2 ANQGSEA. The CDR3 is 13 residues long, ends included.

The J gene is TRBJ1-2, the V gene TRBV5-4, with 9 bases aligning to TRBD1. This CDR3 has 15 residues. V trimming: 0 bases; J trimming: 3 bases; junction bases outside the gene matches: 3. The germline CDR1 and CDR2 sequences are SGHNT and YYREEE (reference sequence). CDR3 protein: CASSLVRQGDYGYTF. Here the CDR3 DNA reads TGTGCCAGCAGCTTGGTCAGACAGGGGGACTATGGCTACACCTTC.